This T cell receptor beta chain appears in the sequencing data of a study of cytomegalovirus exposure and HLA in healthy donors. Whole-study results and caveats: In vitro data verified three CMV-associated chains as specific for CMV antigens. CMV serostatus was the sole immune exposure information available.

To note about this clone: Its antigen is not known. A read error may account for a junction end that differs from germline.

PCR was performed using 60 Vbeta and 13 Jbeta primers. Sequencing used immunoSEQ multiplex PCR; TCRdb keeps in-frame clones, though not all of them. Found here are about 160,000 clones, approximately 70% of them singletons; the top ten hold over 6%. The CDR3 is made up of 15 amino acids. Germline loops: CDR1 MNHEY, CDR2 SVGAGI. Input material: PBMCs. The chain recombines TRBV6-5 with TRBJ1-2; TRBD1 is a possible D gene (6 bases). This receptor was identified in a middle-aged man in good health and CMV-seropositive. DNA for the CDR3: TGTGCCAGCAGTCACTCATCGGGGGGGGGCAGGGGCTACACCTTC. This sequence encodes CASSHSSGGGRGYTF.